Given below is one T cell receptor beta chain in context. Antigen: not known. Here immunoSEQ multiplex PCR was the method, and the copy in TCRdb shows in-frame clones only, minus some. The sample has 50,000 to 80,000 clones, more than 90% seen once. The trim removed 5 bases at V and 11 bases at J, leaving 7 bases unmatched. This CDR3 is 12 amino acids long. The germline V gene encodes CDR1 MNHEY and CDR2 SMNVEV (reference sequence). The data belong to a study of graft-versus-host responses after intestinal transplantation. Overall study: Transplant recipients had multivisceral, liver-intestinal, or isolated intestinal grafts. The study gave all recipients anti-thymocyte globulin induction, then tacrolimus and steroids for 2 to 3 years.

Findings and caveats of the study: GvH clonotypes were identified within recipient marrow, with a subset emerging first in ileum or blood. Levels of circulating GvH clones at their peak were associated with early post-transplant HvG declines.

The clonotype comes from a human donor who was the organ donor for an intestinal transplant. V gene TRBV27 combines with J gene TRBJ1-1; 8 bases agree with TRBD1. This material consisted of unstimulated CD8+ T cells sorted from spleen or lymph node cells, taken before transplant. The CDR3 region has the DNA TGTGCCAGCAGTAAAACAGGGGGATGCGCTTTCTTT. It codes for CASSKTGGCAFF.